The entry below describes one TCR beta chain. Its antigen is not identified. The sample originates from a study of a mutant IDH1 vaccine in newly diagnosed glioma. The wider study: Former treatment meant radiotherapy, temozolomide, or both; the majority had gotten both.

Time point in this sample: week 11, during vaccination. In every dose of vaccine, 300 ug of mutant IDH1 20-mer peptide was given alongside topical imiquimod. Germline V gene lookup returns CDR1 LNHNV and CDR2 YYDKDF (reference sequence). CDR3 length: 15 amino acids. The data were produced by immunoSEQ multiplex PCR, yet TCRdb's version contains in-frame clones alone and is incomplete. Here the sample spans around 100,000 clones, almost 90% being singletons. This TCR was recovered from a woman aged 50 to 65 with glioma. The material was PBMCs, obtained from a glioma patient whose treatment included an IDH1 peptide vaccine. The chain joins TRBV15 to TRBJ2-5; 9 bases fit TRBD2. The J call may be mistaken, given a closer DNA end match to TRBJ2-7. The CDR3, as DNA: TGTGCCACCAGCAGCCACGGGAGCGGGAGGCGCGAGCAGTACTTC. This translates into CATSSHGSGRREQYF.